A single TCR beta chain is shown here with its context. The sample comes from a study of blood T cell repertoires in COVID-19. The CDR3 totals 13 residues. V lost 3 bases to trimming and J lost 5 bases, with 11 bases between them. Sequencing used immunoSEQ multiplex PCR; TCRdb keeps in-frame clones, though not all of them. The sample yields about 300,000 clones, around 84% seen once. All enrollees were about 18 to 100 years old and from 20 to 25 US areas. Participant reports of clinical history set cohort assignment. Either two negative PCRs, clearance, or symptom resolution qualified Cohort 3 donors as recovered.

V gene TRBV12-3 or TRBV12-4 combines with J gene TRBJ2-7; D call uncertain. Sequencing was done on a sample of PBMCs or T cells enriched from blood (not recorded which). The clonotype was recovered from a man aged 25-45 years who had recovered from COVID-19. The CDR3 DNA sequence: TGTGCCAGCAGTTTTGTCAGGCTCGACGAGCAGTACTTC. Translation gives CASSFVRLDEQYF.